This T cell receptor beta chain was documented in a study of shared clonotypes between healthy human individuals. It was across several immunoSEQ plates that each subset's genomic DNA was evenly split. Measured with immunoSEQ multiplex PCR; TCRdb has only the in-frame clones, and not every one. The sample holds hundreds of thousands of clones; 85% to 95% are singletons and the top ten take over 0.1%. Regarding this clone: Its antigen is undetermined.

Positive CCR7 selection of CD45RO-negative cells yielded the naive CD8 cells, and terminally differentiated effector memory CD45RA+ cells were excluded. General study findings and limits: Having only a few donors restricted how much genetic and exposure-history diversity was captured.

V gave up 5 bases and J gave up 10 bases, with 21 bases separating them. Germline loops: CDR1 MDHEN, CDR2 SYDVKM. The CDR3 covers 15 residues. This rearrangement joins TRBV28 to TRBJ2-1; D uncertain. The TCR originated in a woman under 40 in good health. Sequences were obtained from naive CD8+ T cells sorted from blood. The CDR3 DNA reads as TGTGCCAGCAGTGTATTCGACTCAAAAAAAGAAGAGCAGTTCTTC. Its translation is CASSVFDSKKEEQFF.